This T cell receptor beta chain was recorded in a study of tumor T cells in aggressive B-cell lymphoma. Germline CDR1 SGHTA, CDR2 FQGTGA. The CDR3 runs to 13 residues. Trimming pared 1 base from V and 1 base from J, leaving 4 bases between. Some clones are missing from TCRdb's copy, which holds only in-frame ones; the method was immunoSEQ multiplex PCR. The sample includes 900 to 950 clones, over 75% of them seen just once. This TCR was sampled from an adult with diffuse large B cell lymphoma. This chain links TRBV7-3 with TRBJ1-2; D is undetermined. The sequencing input was tumor tissue. The CDR3: CASSLNNNYGYTF. In DNA form, the CDR3 reads TGTGCCAGCAGCTTAAACAATAACTATGGCTACACCTTC.